This entry describes one TCR beta chain. The specificity of this receptor is unknown. Base qualities are not recorded, but no much larger clone differs from it by a single base. This record belongs to a study of early T cells in non-severe SARS-CoV-2 infection listed by TCRdb under 2021. As for the study more broadly: Because TCR sequencing relied on bulk RNA taken from unsorted whole blood, pairing of alpha and beta chains was not possible.

Libraries came from 5' RACE. Sequenced on a NextSeq 500. In the TCR library protocol, unique molecular identifiers were attached to individual cDNA molecules to correct for PCR bias and sequencing error. Both TCR alpha and beta chains were sequenced, and tight co-correlation was observed between alpha and beta sequence abundances in each sample. For the original study's pipeline: Decombinator V4 was used to annotate the V gene, J gene and CDR3 of the TCR sequences. Expanded TCRs were defined as changing significantly between any two time points under a Poisson model with p below 0.0001. TCR abundances were normalised to the total number of TCRs sequenced per sample and were expressed as counts per million. MAIT TCRs were defined by TRAV1-2 paired with TRAJ12, TRAJ20 or TRAJ33, and iNKT TCRs by TRAV10 paired with TRAJ18. A search of VDJdb, accessed on 1 November 2021, was run for TCRs annotated to CMV, EBV and SARS-CoV-2, with TCRs annotated for multiple antigens excluded. In TCRdb, the public reads were trimmed at Q25 with fastp and aligned with MiXCR, with productive beta chains retained. Each entry is one CDR3 protein sequence, shown with its most common DNA and genes. In this record, the V and J calls reflect TCRdb's handling and not the investigators' own analysis. The table for this sample lists tens of thousands of distinct CDR3 sequences; roughly 12% of them were counted only once. Around 4.7% of the sample belongs to the ten largest clones.

General findings and caveats noted by the study authors: VDJdb matching was skewed toward anti-spike CD8 responses and likely underestimated virus-specific expansions, missing private and CD4 specificities.

From cysteine to phenylalanine, the CDR3 is 15 amino acids long. Solely the CDR3 DNA is kept, with 45 bases framed from the first base. From a lookup of the germline V gene (reference sequence), CDR1 and CDR2 are SGHNT and YYREEE. V drops 4 bases and J drops 5 bases, leaving 18 bases in between. A case-control design nested within a healthcare worker cohort in London, UK, was used, with weekly nasopharyngeal swab PCR tests and blood sampling performed. Healthcare workers were enrolled in the week of the UK lockdown, from 23 to 31 March 2020, and were followed every week for up to 16 weeks. This sequence was found in an adult who was a healthcare worker with PCR-confirmed SARS-CoV-2 infection or an uninfected control (not recorded which). Material: whole blood. Recombination connected TRBV5-4 to TRBJ2-5; tentative D gene TRBD2, with 7 bases matching. The CDR3 loop reads CASSKGGNGGETQYF. DNA sequence: TGTGCCAGCAGCAAGGGGGGGAACGGAGGGGAGACCCAGTACTTC.